The present T cell receptor beta chain was sequenced within a study of CD8 T cells in ankylosing spondylitis. Study outcomes and limitations: The authors found the disease-linked clones to be CD8+ and relatively rare in peripheral blood. The clones that were linked to disease were reported to be significantly enriched in matched synovial fluid samples from ankylosing spondylitis patients. It appeared that ankylosing spondylitis blood was characterized by a TCR beta motif of roughly 8 highly homologous variants. Certain motif variants had earlier been reported in reactive arthritis synovial fluid and blood.

This clonotype has more than one count but fewer than ten. No antigen is known for it. By quantitative 5'-RACE with molecular barcodes, the TCR beta libraries were made. Each CDR3 protein gets one entry after TCRdb re-called the 5' RACE reads with MiXCR. Among a few hundred thousand distinct CDR3 sequences listed, about 20% were seen once. The germline CDR1 and CDR2 sequences are SQVTM and ANQGSEA. This CDR3 spans 13 amino acids. The J segment lost 7 bases and the V segment lost 4 bases, leaving 8 bases of the junction unmatched. Sample: blood, either unsorted or a sorted T cell fraction (not recorded which). The receptor's source is a male donor with ankylosing spondylitis. This chain connects TRBV29-1 to TRBJ2-7, with TRBD1 matching 9 bases. This CDR3 reads CSVGRGTGREQYF. The CDR3 region has the DNA TGCAGCGTTGGCCGGGGGACAGGGAGGGAGCAGTACTTC.